This record concerns one TCR beta chain sequence. The antigen it binds to is not known. This sample is part of a study of cytomegalovirus exposure and HLA in healthy donors (dated by TCRdb to about 2017). Regarding the research as a whole: According to an earlier analysis of 450 to 650 of the donors, about 179 million T cells yielded 117 million unique TCR beta sequences and 276 Gb of sequence data. An early release that covered more than 550 HLA-typed donors contained approximately 300 gigabases of sequencing data and around 80 million unique TCR sequences. Among the approximately 420 genotyped donors, roughly 80% belonged to the genetic ancestry cluster associated with self-reported Caucasian donors. The study was designed to test whether signatures of past pathogen exposure could be identified by cataloging public T cell receptors. The T cell repertoires of some 700 subjects were profiled by immunosequencing and related to cytomegalovirus serostatus. Along with the approximately 620-subject first cohort, a separate validation cohort of over a hundred different subjects was used. To predict cytomegalovirus infection status, the study combined high-throughput TCR immunosequencing, statistical association of individual TCRs with disease status, and machine learning. In a later analysis, previously published TCR beta repertoires from 550 to 750 donors were re-analyzed and high-resolution HLA genotyping was added so that TCR occurrence patterns could be studied. Rather than drawing on any new phenotypic data, the later analysis identified candidate immune exposures from TCR beta sequences and the way those sequences occurred across donors. An earlier analysis of more than 450 of the donors used high-throughput TCR beta sequencing to judge whether each TCR beta V gene segment behaved as functional or pseudogenic. Donor age, sex, ethnicity and CMV serostatus were collected together with the repertoire data. Genome-wide SNP genotypes for about 65% of the 666 donors were used in a later genetic analysis, which treated that subset as a discovery cohort. Every discovery cohort repertoire had been produced on one sequencing platform. Both class I and class II loci were covered by HLA typing, at four-digit resolution. Typing coverage varied by locus: roughly 620-640 donors for A, B, C, DRB1 and DQB1; roughly 560 for DQA1; around 570 for DPA1; roughly 450 for DPB1. Roughly five DR-DQ haplotypes were handled as single units for association and clustering, since linkage in the cohort was strong. Among 300 to 500 genotyped donors of the cohort, an average of around 240,000 unique TCR beta nucleotide sequences was sequenced per donor, of which 15% to 20% were non-productive.

The cohort comprised around 700 healthy bone marrow donors. At the time of sampling, every cohort member was nominally healthy, though immune exposures that went unrecorded were likely present. The donor was CMV seropositive and was included in the group of 250 to 300 seropositive cohort members. Each donor provided a peripheral blood sample, and peripheral blood mononuclear cells were used for TCR beta sequencing. The Qiagen DNeasy Blood Extraction Kit was used to extract genomic DNA from the blood cell samples. The CDR3 covers 15 residues, taking in both the cysteine and the phenylalanine. Just CDR3 DNA is preserved here, 45 bases in frame from base 1. In the germline V gene (reference sequence), CDR1 corresponds to LNHDA and CDR2 to SQIVND. V is pruned by 2 bases and J by 8 bases, leaving 4 bases of the junction without a gene match. Libraries were constructed by the immunoSEQ multiplex PCR assay. The multiplex PCR relied on a mix of 60 forward primers for TCR Vbeta segments and 13 reverse primers for TCR Jbeta segments. The CDR3 region of rearranged TCR beta genes was amplified from genomic DNA by a multiplex PCR assay. On the Illumina HiSeq System, the amplified TCR beta libraries were sequenced as 87-base-pair reads. As for the authors' bioinformatics: A later analysis counted about 82 million unique TCR beta chains across the 670 or so repertoires, and about 10 million of these chains were shared by at least two donors. A nearest-neighbor algorithm error-corrected the raw reads and collapsed the reads into unique sequences, merging closely related sequences to remove PCR and sequencing errors. Alignment of CDR3 sequences to IMGT reference sequences was used to assign V, D and J gene segments. For a sequence to be retained, at least a six-nucleotide match to both a V gene segment and a J gene segment was required. A rearrangement counted as productive if the CDR3 had no stop codons and remained in frame with V and J, and every other rearrangement counted as non-productive. Following IMGT convention, CDR3 was defined as the stretch from the second conserved V-encoded cysteine to the conserved J-encoded phenylalanine. The earlier analysis of about 610 of the donors excluded sequences that lacked an unambiguous match to a single V gene segment. An earlier analysis of 587 of the donors called V segments functional above 56.7% productive rearrangements and segregating when the between-donor standard deviation exceeded 5%. A statistical classification framework was developed to diagnose cytomegalovirus status using the catalog of TCR beta chain sequences. In a later analysis, V and J genes were assigned by comparing TCR nucleotide sequences against IMGT/GENE-DB human TR gene sequences. In a later analysis, CDR3 sequences and most-parsimonious VDJ recombination scenarios were assigned using the TCRdist pipeline. In a later analysis, each TCR beta chain was defined by its CDR3 amino acid sequence together with its V-gene family, and reads lacking a unique V-gene family were excluded. A later analysis removed several hundred highly shared, low-generation-probability nucleotide sequences to deal with suspected cross-contamination and a sequencing artifact. For each public chain, a later analysis derived a clonal expansion index from normalized ranks of inferred template counts within each repertoire. In a later analysis, generation probabilities were computed with a VDJ recombination model fitted to out-of-frame rearrangements, and the resulting probabilities were checked against IGoR. In a later analysis, TCR-TCR, TCR-HLA and TCR-CMV co-occurrence was scored with hypergeometric tests, and a repertoire-size bias correction was applied to TCR pairs. To estimate false discovery rates, a later analysis permuted the HLA or CMV assignments 20 times. In a later analysis, co-occurring TCRs were grouped with DBSCAN, and TCRdist sequence similarity was added when clustering was performed within HLA-allele-positive subsets. Co-occurrence clustering excluded repertoires with fewer than 30,000 or more than 120,000 public chains, plus five with anomalous nucleotide sharing. The table comes from immuneACCESS by way of TCRdb, which keeps in-frame sequences with V and J called. Part of the clones is missing from these tables; in studies checked, under half for an unresolved V gene and the rest for unknown reasons. That table furnishes V, J and clone size, whereas the DNA furnished D and trimming. The table for this sample shows 30,000 to 35,000 clones. The ten largest clones take up about 3.6% of the sample.

General study outcomes and caveats: According to a later analysis, most CMV-associated TCR beta chains appeared to be HLA-restricted, and the HLA associations seemed to be driven largely by CMV exposure. A total of about 180 TCR beta chains were listed by the study as associated with cytomegalovirus. V-gene and J-gene trimming of TCR beta chains was associated with a missense DCLRE1C variant in a later genetic analysis, and the association was replicated in an independent cohort. Some IMGT-functional V segments, including TRBV6-2 and TRBV6-3, could not be told apart with the 87-base-pair reads, so those segments were excluded. The cohort was sequenced for TCR beta chains only, and without alpha or paired-chain data the features that could be detected were limited. In a later analysis, several top co-occurrence clusters were reported to appear linked to parvovirus B19, influenza, CMV and Epstein-Barr virus. Compared with equally common non-associated chains, HLA-associated TCR beta chains in a later analysis were more clonally expanded and had lower generation probabilities. It was suggested by the authors that the approach could potentially be generalized to other disease states and immunological phenotypes. According to a later genetic analysis, donors in an Asian-associated ancestry cluster had fewer N-insertions in productive TCRs than the roughly 670-donor mean. A later analysis found that TCR association rates varied across HLA loci, with DRB1 alleles showing the most associated TCRs and HLA-C alleles the fewest. A further reported finding was that TCR beta sequences accurately predicted the HLA-A and HLA-B alleles for most subjects in the first cohort. Roughly uniform sequencing depth across donors was assumed in presence/absence analyses, although this assumption may not hold. Broadly in line with IMGT annotations, most TCR beta V segments showed up in productive rearrangements about 90% or about 30% of the time in an earlier analysis of several hundred of the donors. A cluster of highly shared sequence variants was judged likely to be a technical artifact of the sequencing pipeline. In both the original and validation cohorts, the classifier was reported to diagnose cytomegalovirus status with high specificity and sensitivity. While some public TCRs were present in many individuals, most TCR sequences turned up only very rarely across donors. Correlated functional status among segregating V segments might reflect linkage disequilibrium, but an unknown experimental factor could not be ruled out. For the cohort, immune exposure information was limited to CMV serostatus. Because counts were too low, 15 or so rarely observed V segments, including chromosome 9 orphons, were excluded from the earlier analysis of several hundred of the donors. A few of the identified cytomegalovirus-associated TCR beta chains were confirmed in vitro to be specific for cytomegalovirus antigens. Specific HLA alleles were associated with 16,951 TCR beta sequences at a false discovery rate of 0.05 in a later analysis. Assigning TCR associations to individual alleles was difficult when HLA alleles, especially DR and DQ, strongly co-occurred. HLA typing was unavailable for some donors at each locus, so association tests used only the typed subset.

Source material: PBMCs. The chain uses TRBV19 and TRBJ2-1, with 12 middle bases fitting TRBD2. The clonotype originates from a woman aged 40 to 55 in good health and CMV-seropositive. The DNA sequence is given as TGTGCCAGTAGTATACTAGCGGGAGGGCCTGATGAGCAGTTCTTC. This yields the protein CASSILAGGPDEQFF.